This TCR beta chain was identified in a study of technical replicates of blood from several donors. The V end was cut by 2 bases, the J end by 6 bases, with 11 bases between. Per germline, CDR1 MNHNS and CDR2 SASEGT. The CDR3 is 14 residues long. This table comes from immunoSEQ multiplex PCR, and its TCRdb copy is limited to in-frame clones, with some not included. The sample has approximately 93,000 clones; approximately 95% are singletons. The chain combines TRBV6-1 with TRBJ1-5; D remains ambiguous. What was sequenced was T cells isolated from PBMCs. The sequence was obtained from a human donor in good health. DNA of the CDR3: TGTGCCAGCAGTGAACACAGCCTTGGTCAGCCCCAGCATTTT. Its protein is CASSEHSLGQPQHF.